The 31 T cell receptor beta chains below were found in one sample sequenced in a study of T-cell memory formation after mild COVID-19. TCRdb analysed the 5' RACE reads with MiXCR anew, one entry per CDR3 protein. The sample yields about 470,000 distinct CDR3 sequences, over 15% seen once. Sequencing was carried out using PBMCs or a T cell subset sorted from them (not recorded which). These receptor sequences come from an adult woman who had mild COVID-19 (a few samples of this study predate the infection). Cell type and time point are not known.

The V gene is TRBV10-3, the J gene TRBJ2-1; D remains unclear. CDR3 length: 14 residues. Looked up from germline, CDR1 is ENHRY and CDR2 is SYGVKD. V was trimmed by 0 bases and J by 8 bases, leaving 11 bases between them. CDR3 sequence: CAISESILFDEQFF. As DNA, the CDR3 is TGTGCCATCAGTGAGTCCATTCTATTCGATGAGCAGTTCTTC.

J is TRBJ2-7 and V is TRBV9; weak D call: TRBD2 (6 bases). The germline gives CDR1 SGDLS, CDR2 YYNGEE. V was trimmed by 2 bases and J by 4 bases, leaving 22 bases between them. The CDR3 runs 17 residues. CDR3: CASSVAPGAAGGYEQYF. The CDR3, as DNA: TGTGCCAGCAGCGTCGCACCTGGGGCAGCAGGAGGGTACGAGCAGTACTTC.

The genes are TRBV5-6 and TRBJ2-7, with D tentatively TRBD2 (6 bases). The CDR3 runs 13 residues. The germline V gene has CDR1 SGHDT and CDR2 YYEEEE. Trimming removed 5 bases from V and 5 bases from J, with 14 bases in between. This CDR3 reads CASSGGMIDEQYF. The CDR3 DNA reads as TGTGCCAGCAGTGGGGGGATGATCGACGAGCAGTACTTC.

The chain links TRBV2 to TRBJ1-4, with D unresolved. CDR3 length: 17 amino acids. CDR1 SNHLY and CDR2 FYNNEI come from the germline V gene. Trimming cost V 4 bases and J 5 bases, with 20 bases left between them. The chain's CDR3 is CASSAGRAGRGNEKLFF. The CDR3 coding sequence is TGTGCCAGCAGTGCTGGTAGGGCAGGCCGTGGGAATGAAAAACTGTTTTTT.

The V and J genes are TRBV7-2 and TRBJ1-2; no clear D gene. This CDR3 contains 13 residues. Trimming removed 4 bases from V and 9 bases from J, with 15 bases in between. Per the germline V gene, CDR1 is SGHTA and CDR2 is FQGNSA. CDR3 sequence reads: CASSSVRAGSYTF. The CDR3 DNA sequence: TGTGCCAGCAGCTCGGTCCGCGCGGGGAGCTACACCTTC.

This clonotype showed up many times. The V call is TRBV3-1, the J call TRBJ2-3; 10 bases are shared with TRBD2. This CDR3 has 16 residues. J lost 5 bases, V lost 5 bases, and 10 bases had no gene match. Germline-derived CDR1 and CDR2 are LGHDT and YNNKEL (reference sequence). Written as DNA, the CDR3 is TGTGCCAGCAGCAAGCTAGCGGGAGCGGTGGAAGATACGCAGTATTTT. Protein product: CASSKLAGAVEDTQYF.

This clonotype occurred a few times. The J gene is TRBJ2-7, the V gene TRBV21-1; the table's D call, TRBD1, was not checked against the DNA. TRBV21-1 is listed as a pseudogene. The CDR3 contains 14 residues. The CDR3 sequence is CASSKDDPDYEQYF. CDR3 nucleotide sequence: TGTGCCAGCAGCAAAGATGATCCCGACTACGAGCAGTACTTC.

The CDR3 DNA follows: TGTGCCAGCTCCTTAAGAGGGCTGCAGCCCCAGCATTTT. Protein sequence: CASSLRGLQPQHF. This chain links TRBV27 with TRBJ1-5, with D unresolved. Per germline, CDR1 MNHEY and CDR2 SMNVEV (reference sequence). Trimming took off 8 bases at V and 7 bases at J, with 15 bases between the two ends. The CDR3 consists of 13 residues.

This clonotype has a handful of counts. The rearrangement joins TRBV6-5 to TRBJ2-1; D is possibly TRBD1 or TRBD2 (5 bases each). V lost 0 bases to trimming and J lost 6 bases, with 15 bases between them. This CDR3 is built from 16 residues. The V gene's germline CDR1 is MNHEY and CDR2 SVGAGI. The CDR3 DNA reads TGTGCCAGCAGTTACTCGATCGGGGCCCCGGTCAATGAGCAGTTCTTC. This translates into CASSYSIGAPVNEQFF.

The rearrangement joins TRBV5-1 to TRBJ2-1; 8 bases match TRBD2. Germline CDR1 and CDR2: SGHRS and YFSETQ. V shed 5 bases, J shed 7 bases, and the junction held 8 bases outside the gene matches. The CDR3 runs 14 residues. The CDR3 loop reads CASRPSSGVNEQFF. The CDR3 nucleotides read TGCGCCAGCAGGCCAAGTAGCGGGGTGAATGAGCAGTTCTTC.

This clonotype was observed a few times. This rearrangement joins TRBV25-1 to TRBJ2-3; 9 bases align to TRBD2. CDR1 is MGHDK, CDR2 SYGVNS, per germline. This CDR3 contains 17 residues. Trimming cost V 2 bases and J 5 bases; bases outside gene matches: 11. The CDR3 region has the DNA TGTGCCAGCAGTGAACACGGTAGCGGGGGTGAGGAAGATACGCAGTATTTT. Its translation: CASSEHGSGGEEDTQYF.

V and J are TRBV12-3 or TRBV12-4 and TRBJ1-5; D is possibly TRBD1 (6 bases). V lost 7 bases and J lost 6, with 16 bases in between. This CDR3 contains 14 residues. CDR3 amino acids: CASIVQGLAQPQHF. The CDR3 region has the DNA TGTGCCAGCATCGTACAGGGTCTGGCTCAGCCCCAGCATTTT.

This chain connects TRBV3-1 to TRBJ2-1; the match to TRBD2 covers 7 bases. The CDR3 covers 15 residues. Germline CDR1 is LGHDT and CDR2 is YNNKEL (reference sequence). V trimming: 3 bases; J trimming: 5 bases; junction bases outside the gene matches: 7. This CDR3 reads CASSQGGSLHNEQFF. CDR3 sequence (DNA): TGTGCCAGCAGCCAGGGCGGGAGCCTCCACAATGAGCAGTTCTTC.

The CDR3, as DNA: TGTGCCATCAACAGGGGAGACGGTTCACCCCTCCACTTT. Translation: CAINRGDGSPLHF. This chain connects TRBV10-3 to TRBJ1-6; 7 bases match TRBD1. In germline, CDR1 is ENHRY, CDR2 SYGVKD. The CDR3 is 13 amino acids. The V segment lost 7 bases and the J segment 9 bases; nucleotides outside the gene matches: 6.

This rearrangement joins TRBV7-9 to TRBJ1-3; 10 bases map to TRBD1. V shed 10 bases and J 4 bases; nucleotides not matched to a gene: 10. The CDR3 has 15 residues. CDR1 and CDR2 from the germline V gene are SEHNR and FQNEAQ (reference sequence). This CDR3 reads CATTQTGGVGNTIYF. The CDR3 region has the DNA TGTGCCACCACCCAGACAGGGGGCGTAGGAAACACCATATATTTT. Based on the CDR3 plus reference TRBV7-9 and TRBJ1-3, the full variable domain is DTGVSQNPRHKITKRGQNVTFRCDPISEHNRLYWYRQTLGQGPEFLTYFQNEAQLEKSRLLSDRFSAERPKGSFSTLEIQRTEQGDSAMYLCATTQTGGVGNTIYFGEGSWLTVV.

This chain links TRBV23-1 with TRBJ2-5, with TRBD1 matching 9 bases. TRBV23-1 is given ORF status, its function remaining uncertain. J gave up 2 bases and V 4 bases, and 5 bases lay outside the gene matches. The CDR3 extends over 15 amino acids. In nucleotides, the CDR3 is TGCGCCAGCAGTCCAGGACAGGGGAAACAAGAGACCCAGTACTTC. Its translation: CASSPGQGKQETQYF.

This sequence joins TRBV5-6 and TRBJ2-7; TRBD2 agrees at 7 bases. Germline CDR1 and CDR2: SGHDT and YYEEEE. The CDR3 has 15 residues. V trimming: 3 bases; J trimming: 3 bases; junction bases outside the gene matches: 9. The CDR3 DNA is TGTGCCAGCAGCTCCTGGACTAGTGAGGACTACGAGCAGTACTTC. Translated: CASSSWTSEDYEQYF.

This clonotype was recorded at least ten times. The chain carries TRBV20-1 and TRBJ2-1; 7 bases agree with TRBD2. Germline values: CDR1 DFQATT, CDR2 SNEGSKA (reference sequence). V dropped 5 bases and J dropped 10; count of bases not matched to a gene: 17. This CDR3 is 15 amino acids long. CDR3 amino acids: CSASAWASGGQEQFF. The CDR3 DNA reads TGCAGTGCTTCTGCCTGGGCTAGCGGAGGTCAGGAGCAGTTCTTC.

This clonotype was seen only a few times. As DNA, the CDR3 is TGTGCCATCAGTGAGAGTTTCCAGGTGAACACTGAAGCTTTCTTT. Encoded protein: CAISESFQVNTEAFF. The rearrangement joins TRBV10-3 to TRBJ1-1; D unresolved. The germline V and J ends were trimmed by 2 bases and 0 bases, with 10 bases remaining between them. The germline V gene has CDR1 ENHRY and CDR2 SYGVKD. The CDR3 loop spans 15 amino acids.

The genes are TRBV20-1 and TRBJ1-2; TRBD1 might be the D (6 bases). The ends were cut back, 3 bases at V and 0 bases at J, with 17 bases in the middle. The germline gives CDR1 DFQATT, CDR2 SNEGSKA (reference sequence). CDR3 size: 16 residues. In DNA, the CDR3 is TGCAGTGCTAGCACGGGGGCAGGGCGAGCTAACTATGGCTACACCTTC. It specifies CSASTGAGRANYGYTF.

In this sample, this clonotype turned up a few times. The chain has TRBV20-1 and TRBJ2-1; no clear D gene. With 7 bases removed from V and 5 bases from J, the gap between germline ends came to 12 bases. The CDR3 sequence is 12 residues long. Germline V gene data show CDR1 as DFQATT and CDR2 as SNEGSKA (reference sequence). The CDR3: CSGRQNNNEQFF. DNA of the CDR3: TGCAGTGGCCGGCAAAACAACAATGAGCAGTTCTTC.

This clonotype was picked up one time. The rearrangement joins TRBV18 to TRBJ1-1; TRBD1 matches at 7 bases. The germline V gene encodes CDR1 KGHSH and CDR2 LQKENI. The length of the CDR3 is 16 residues. V lost 3 bases to trimming and J lost 5 bases; unmatched junction nucleotides: 12. This CDR3 reads CASSPPTQGGWTEAFF. In nucleotides, the CDR3 is TGTGCCAGCTCACCGCCGACGCAGGGGGGTTGGACTGAAGCTTTCTTT.

CDR3 region: CASSPGTVTSEQYF. The CDR3 DNA reads TGTGCCAGCAGCCCCGGGACCGTGACTTCCGAGCAGTACTTC. The chain links TRBV9 to TRBJ2-7; either TRBD1 or TRBD2 may fit D (5 bases each). The CDR3 consists of 14 residues. The V end was cut by 4 bases, the J end by 6 bases, with 17 bases between. Looked up from germline, CDR1 is SGDLS and CDR2 is YYNGEE.

Only a few counts were recorded for this clonotype. The chain has TRBV24-1 and TRBJ2-3; D gene unclear. Trimming cost V 5 bases and J 6 bases, with 11 bases left between them. The CDR3 sequence is 13 residues long. Per the germline V gene, CDR1 is KGHDR and CDR2 is SFDVKD. The CDR3 loop is CATSASFEDTQYF. CDR3 in DNA: TGTGCCACCAGTGCCTCCTTTGAGGATACGCAGTATTTT.

The rearrangement joins TRBV6-2 or TRBV6-3 to TRBJ2-3; possible D gene TRBD2, 7 bases. From germline, CDR1 is MNHEY and CDR2 SVGEGT. Trimming pared 4 bases from V and 4 bases from J, leaving 18 bases between. The CDR3 loop spans 16 amino acids. The DNA of the CDR3 is TGTGCCAGCAGTTGGGGGGGCCGGGGGATCCCAGATACGCAGTATTTT. It encodes CASSWGGRGIPDTQYF.

The rearrangement joins TRBV12-3 or TRBV12-4 to TRBJ1-6, with D perhaps matching TRBD1 (5 bases). The CDR3 loop spans 14 amino acids. The V and J ends lost 6 bases and 8 bases respectively, with 14 bases between them. The CDR3 DNA sequence: TGTGCCAGCAGCTCTTTTACAGGAGATTCACCCCTCCACTTT. Its translation: CASSSFTGDSPLHF.

The chain joins TRBV6-2 or TRBV6-3 to TRBJ2-1; a possible D gene is TRBD2 (5 bases). The CDR3 is made up of 18 amino acids. The ends were cut back, 7 bases at V and 7 bases at J, with 29 bases in the middle. Germline CDR1 reads MNHEY; CDR2 reads SVGEGT. The DNA for the CDR3 is TGTGCCAGCACCCCACCGCCCTCAGCGGCGGGCGCACAAAATGAGCAGTTCTTC. It codes for CASTPPPSAAGAQNEQFF.

This clonotype was counted only a few times. This chain connects TRBV11-1 to TRBJ2-4; D gene uncertain. The CDR3 has 11 amino acids. Germline assignment: CDR1 SGHAT and CDR2 FQDESV (reference sequence). V dropped 5 bases and J dropped 4 bases, with 3 bases sitting between them. In DNA form, the CDR3 reads TGTGCCAGCAGCCGAAAAAACATTCAGTACTTC. Encoded protein: CASSRKNIQYF.

The V call is TRBV30, the J call TRBJ1-5; 7 nucleotides agree with TRBD1. Germline V gene data show CDR1 as GTSNPN and CDR2 as SVGIG (reference sequence). This CDR3 region has 16 residues. V was pared by 0 bases and J by 2 bases, with 7 bases of the junction left unmatched. CDR3 protein: CAWSVQPQGGNQPQHF. The CDR3 DNA follows: TGTGCCTGGAGTGTACAGCCCCAGGGGGGCAATCAGCCCCAGCATTTT.

This chain uses TRBV15 with TRBJ2-1; D may match TRBD1 or TRBD2 (6 bases each). Trimming shortened V by 3 bases and J by 4 bases, and 13 bases separated the two germline ends. This CDR3 contains 15 residues. Germline V gene data show CDR1 as LNHNV and CDR2 as YYDKDF (reference sequence). The CDR3 DNA is TGTGCCACCAGCAGGGGGGGAACAGGGTACAATGAGCAGTTCTTC. Translation: CATSRGGTGYNEQFF.

This clonotype came up many times. CDR3 sequence reads: CASSSQYRDSDQPQHF. The CDR3 DNA reads as TGTGCCAGCAGTTCACAATACCGGGACTCCGATCAGCCCCAGCATTTT. V usage is TRBV6-6 and J usage is TRBJ1-5; a weak D match, TRBD1 (5 bases). Germline-derived CDR1 and CDR2 are MNHNY and SVGAGI (reference sequence). The CDR3 sequence is 16 residues long. The V and J ends lost 4 bases and 5 bases respectively, with 18 bases between them.